The present entry profiles one T cell receptor beta chain with its context. Trimming stripped 4 bases from V and 2 bases from J, with 8 bases between. The V gene's germline CDR1 is SNHLY and CDR2 FYNNEI. There are 13 residues in the CDR3. The data stem from a study of control samples from healthy donors and cancer patients. Clones were read by immunoSEQ multiplex PCR, and TCRdb kept only the in-frame ones, dropping some. Seen here are 90,000 or so clones, about 89% observed once, and the top ten hold about 10%. The clonotype was recovered from a woman between 50 and 59 years old with colorectal cancer. Sequenced: PBMCs. V and J are TRBV2 and TRBJ1-2; perhaps TRBD1 as D (6 bases). CDR3 protein: CASSGDINYGYTF. CDR3 DNA: TGTGCCAGCAGTGGGGACATCAACTATGGCTACACCTTC.